Sequencing of this T cell receptor (beta chain) was carried out in a study of CD8 T cells in ankylosing spondylitis. Findings and caveats of the study: CD8+ disease-linked clones were present at relatively low frequencies in blood.

Via MiXCR, TCRdb re-called the 5' RACE reads, giving one row per CDR3 protein. The sample includes tens of thousands of distinct CDR3 sequences, over 3.5% of them seen just once. This clonotype has ten or more counts. The target antigen is unknown. V was pared by 4 bases and J by 5 bases, with 15 bases between. The germline gives CDR1 SGDLS, CDR2 YYNGEE. The CDR3 loop spans 14 amino acids. The chain couples TRBV9 to TRBJ1-2; possibly TRBD1 for D (6 bases). The clonotype comes from a female donor with ankylosing spondylitis or in good health (not recorded which). The sequencing input was blood, either unsorted or a sorted T cell fraction (not recorded which). This chain's CDR3 is CASSTTGVGYGYTF. The CDR3 DNA reads as TGTGCCAGCAGCACGACAGGAGTGGGATATGGCTACACCTTC.